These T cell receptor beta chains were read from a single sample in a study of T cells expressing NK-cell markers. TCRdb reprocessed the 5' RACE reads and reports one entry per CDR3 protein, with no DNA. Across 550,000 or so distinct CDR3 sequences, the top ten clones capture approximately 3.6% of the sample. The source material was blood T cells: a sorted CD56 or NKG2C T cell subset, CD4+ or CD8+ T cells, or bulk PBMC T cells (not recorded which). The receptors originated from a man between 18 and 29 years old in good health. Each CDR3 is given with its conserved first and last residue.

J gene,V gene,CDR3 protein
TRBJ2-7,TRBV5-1,CASSPHTSGNSYEQYF
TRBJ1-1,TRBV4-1,CASSPPPGGNTEAFF
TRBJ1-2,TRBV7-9,CASSLAAVQANYGYTF
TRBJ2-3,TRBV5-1,CASSLVRGLALTDTQYF
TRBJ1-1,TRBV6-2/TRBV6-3,CASSRSTGGKYGTEAFF
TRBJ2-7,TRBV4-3,CASSQGTSGGWEQYF
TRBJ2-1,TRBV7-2,CASSPYKLAPYNEQFF
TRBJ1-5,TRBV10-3,CAISESWGLGQPQHF
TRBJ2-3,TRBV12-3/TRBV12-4,CASSKTTRVTQYF
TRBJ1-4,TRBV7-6,CASSPSDGGMNEKLFF
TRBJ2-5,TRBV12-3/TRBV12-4,CASRPTDRGHKETQYF
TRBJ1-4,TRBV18,CASSRTNQATNEKLFF
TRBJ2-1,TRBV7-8,CASRITTDRYNEQFF
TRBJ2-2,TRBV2,CASSGARSTGELFF
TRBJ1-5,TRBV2,CASSDLRGSRIQPQHF
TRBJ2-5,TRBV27,CASSTLELPKETQYF